This is a list of T cell receptor beta chains from one sample in a study of patients and donors after allogeneic stem cell transplantation. TCRdb ran MiXCR on the RT-PCR reads and lists one entry per CDR3 protein. The sample yields about 200,000 distinct CDR3 sequences, more than 35% seen once. The specimen sequenced was blood, either unsorted or a sorted T cell fraction (not recorded which). The receptors originated from a human donor who was either an allogeneic HSCT recipient or a stem cell or donor lymphocyte infusion donor (not recorded which). It is not recorded whose cells these are; they may come from a transplant donor. The CDR3 runs from the conserved cysteine through the conserved F or W. The order of the fields is J gene, V gene, clone size, D gene, CDR3 protein, CDR3 DNA. The D gene is left open where the match is weak. A clone size is listed for some rows: how often the clone was seen (once, few, many), or a class if it is expanded.

J: TRBJ1-2; V: TRBV6-6; size: -; D: -; CDR3: CASSHSGSNYGYTF; DNA: TGTGCCAGCAGTCATTCGGGCTCTAACTATGGCTACACCTTC
J: TRBJ2-5; V: TRBV5-5; size: few; D: -; CDR3: CASSAGRTQETQYF; DNA: TGTGCCAGCAGCGCGGGACGAACACAAGAGACCCAGTACTTC
J: TRBJ2-1; V: TRBV29-1; size: -; D: TRBD2; CDR3: CSVVGGRVYNEQFF; DNA: TGCAGCGTTGTGGGCGGGAGAGTCTACAATGAGCAGTTCTTC
J: TRBJ1-1; V: TRBV6-5; size: few; D: -; CDR3: CASAIAENTEAFF; DNA: TGTGCCAGCGCAATTGCAGAGAACACTGAAGCTTTCTTT
J: TRBJ1-5; V: TRBV6-5; size: -; D: -; CDR3: CASSRGVMQPQHF; DNA: TGTGCCAGCAGTCGAGGGGTTATGCAGCCCCAGCATTTT
J: TRBJ2-7; V: TRBV18; size: -; D: -; CDR3: CASSRRWERHEQYF; DNA: TGTGCCAGCTCACGTCGGTGGGAGAGGCACGAGCAGTACTTC
J: TRBJ2-7; V: TRBV9; size: once; D: -; CDR3: CASSVVPGLTPSEQYF; DNA: TGTGCCAGCAGCGTAGTGCCGGGATTAACCCCTTCCGAGCAGTACTTC
J: TRBJ2-7; V: TRBV4-3; size: few; D: -; CDR3: CASSPTTGTGYEQYF; DNA: TGCGCCAGCAGCCCCACAACAGGGACCGGGTACGAGCAGTACTTC
J: TRBJ2-2; V: TRBV27; size: -; D: TRBD2; CDR3: CASSLWGDYQNTGELFF; DNA: TGTGCCAGCAGTTTATGGGGGGACTATCAGAACACCGGGGAGCTGTTTTTT
J: TRBJ2-3; V: TRBV5-5; size: -; D: -; CDR3: CASSEELGADTQYF; DNA: TGTGCCAGCAGCGAGGAGCTGGGTGCAGATACGCAGTATTTT
J: TRBJ1-2; V: TRBV12-3/TRBV12-4; size: few; D: -; CDR3: CASSLDGPWGSYGYTF; DNA: TGTGCCAGCAGTTTAGATGGGCCGTGGGGGTCCTATGGCTACACCTTC
J: TRBJ2-3; V: TRBV12-3/TRBV12-4; size: -; D: TRBD2; CDR3: CASSNRLAGGSDTQYF; DNA: TGTGCCAGCAGCAACAGACTAGCGGGAGGATCCGATACGCAGTATTTT
J: TRBJ2-5; V: TRBV5-6; size: few; D: -; CDR3: CASSLGHLETQYF; DNA: TGTGCCAGCAGCTTAGGACACCTAGAGACCCAGTACTTC
J: TRBJ2-7; V: TRBV28; size: -; D: TRBD1; CDR3: CASSQAGTGRREQYF; DNA: TGTGCCAGCAGTCAGGCCGGGACAGGGAGGCGCGAGCAGTACTTC
J: TRBJ2-7; V: TRBV28; size: -; D: TRBD1; CDR3: CASSLPSGQGWSEQYF; DNA: TGTGCCAGCAGTTTACCTTCGGGACAGGGTTGGTCCGAGCAGTACTTC
J: TRBJ2-7; V: TRBV6-1; size: -; D: -; CDR3: CASSEGGGLKPYEQYF; DNA: TGTGCCAGCAGTGAAGGAGGGGGACTGAAACCCTACGAGCAGTACTTC
J: TRBJ2-7; V: TRBV5-1; size: -; D: TRBD2; CDR3: CASSLETSGAYEQYF; DNA: TGCGCCAGCAGCTTGGAGACTAGCGGGGCCTACGAGCAGTACTTC
J: TRBJ1-4; V: TRBV18; size: few; D: TRBD1; CDR3: CASSPDRNEKLFF; DNA: TGTGCCAGCTCACCGGACAGGAATGAAAAACTGTTTTTT
J: TRBJ2-3; V: TRBV20-1; size: -; D: -; CDR3: CSARGQSVTDTQYF; DNA: TGCAGTGCCCGAGGACAGTCCGTCACAGATACGCAGTATTTT
J: TRBJ1-1; V: TRBV12-3/TRBV12-4; size: few; D: -; CDR3: CASSLTKTGNMNTEAFF; DNA: TGTGCCAGCAGTTTAACGAAGACAGGAAACATGAACACTGAAGCTTTCTTT
J: TRBJ1-2; V: TRBV4-3; size: few; D: -; CDR3: CASSQDSVIDGYTF; DNA: TGCGCCAGCAGCCAAGATTCGGTTATTGACGGCTACACCTTC
J: TRBJ2-3; V: TRBV13; size: -; D: TRBD1; CDR3: CASSLDQGTGGPDTQYF; DNA: TGTGCCAGCAGCTTAGACCAAGGGACAGGGGGCCCAGATACGCAGTATTTT
J: TRBJ2-7; V: TRBV30; size: once; D: -; CDR3: CAWVVIFSYEQYF; DNA: TGTGCCTGGGTGGTAATCTTCTCCTACGAGCAGTACTTC
J: TRBJ2-7; V: TRBV28; size: -; D: -; CDR3: CASSFPTGFSYEQYF; DNA: TGTGCCAGCAGTTTTCCGACAGGCTTCTCCTACGAGCAGTACTTC
J: TRBJ2-2; V: TRBV7-2; size: -; D: TRBD2; CDR3: CASSFGTSAYAGELFF; DNA: TGTGCCAGCAGCTTCGGGACTAGCGCTTACGCCGGGGAGCTGTTTTTT
J: TRBJ2-7; V: TRBV12-3/TRBV12-4; size: few; D: TRBD1; CDR3: CASSLGQGLRKSQYF; DNA: TGTGCCAGCAGTTTAGGACAGGGGCTCAGAAAGAGTCAGTACTTC
J: TRBJ1-2; V: TRBV24-1; size: -; D: -; CDR3: CATSDSDFGYTF; DNA: TGTGCCACCAGTGATTCCGACTTTGGCTACACCTTC
J: TRBJ2-5; V: TRBV7-2; size: -; D: TRBD2; CDR3: CASSFGREVQETQYF; DNA: TGTGCCAGCAGCTTTGGGCGGGAGGTGCAAGAGACCCAGTACTTC
J: TRBJ1-2; V: TRBV12-3/TRBV12-4; size: few; D: -; CDR3: CASSGAQSNYGYTF; DNA: TGTGCCAGCAGTGGGGCTCAAAGCAACTATGGCTACACCTTC
J: TRBJ1-1; V: TRBV4-1; size: -; D: -; CDR3: CASSQTTLGDTEAFF; DNA: TGCGCCAGCAGCCAGACCACGCTAGGAGACACTGAAGCTTTCTTT
J: TRBJ2-2; V: TRBV5-1; size: once; D: -; CDR3: CASPDSTGELFF; DNA: TGCGCCAGCCCCGATAGCACCGGGGAGCTGTTTTTT
J: TRBJ1-1; V: TRBV15; size: -; D: -; CDR3: CATSTAQQTEAFF; DNA: TGTGCCACCAGCACCGCCCAGCAAACTGAAGCTTTCTTT
J: TRBJ1-3; V: TRBV12-3/TRBV12-4; size: large; D: -; CDR3: CASSYGGLRNTIYF; DNA: TGTGCCAGCAGTTACGGCGGCCTTAGAAACACCATATATTTT
J: TRBJ2-5; V: TRBV29-1; size: few; D: -; CDR3: CTGAVGAETQYF; DNA: TGCACCGGCGCCGTAGGGGCGGAGACCCAGTACTTC
J: TRBJ1-5; V: TRBV5-5; size: -; D: TRBD1; CDR3: CASSLIQGAHQPQHF; DNA: TGTGCCAGCAGCTTGATCCAGGGGGCTCATCAGCCCCAGCATTTT
J: TRBJ2-1; V: TRBV29-1; size: few; D: -; CDR3: CSTLTPDFYNEQFF; DNA: TGCAGCACCCTAACTCCGGACTTCTACAATGAGCAGTTCTTC
J: TRBJ1-4; V: TRBV15; size: few; D: -; CDR3: CATSSRRGQRRVTNEKLFF; DNA: TGTGCCACCAGCTCACGCCGCGGACAGCGCCGGGTAACTAATGAAAAACTGTTTTTT
J: TRBJ1-1; V: TRBV5-5; size: few; D: -; CDR3: CASHKQGWSTDTEAFF; DNA: TGTGCCAGCCACAAGCAGGGGTGGAGTACGGATACTGAAGCTTTCTTT
J: TRBJ2-5; V: TRBV18; size: -; D: -; CDR3: CASSPRGETQYF; DNA: TGTGCCAGCTCCCCTCGGGGGGAGACCCAGTACTTC